The rows below give T cell receptor beta chains drawn from one sample of a study of a mutant IDH1 vaccine in newly diagnosed glioma. TCRdb's table, derived via immunoSEQ multiplex PCR, lists solely in-frame clones and lacks some. This sample yields around 54,000 clones, of which roughly 80% are seen a single time; nearly 20% belongs to the top ten. Sequencing was performed on PBMCs, taken from a glioma patient treated with radiotherapy, temozolomide or both. The receptor set was obtained from a man aged 18 to 30 with glioma. Both conserved end residues are part of each CDR3. Fields, in order: D gene, V gene, J gene, clone size, CDR3 DNA, CDR3 protein. A D gene is named only where the DNA matches it firmly. Not all rows give a size; the values are once, few, many and, for expanded clones, a class.

d_gene: TRBD1
v_gene: TRBV5-1
j_gene: TRBJ1-5
abundance: NA
CDR3nt: TGCGCCAGCAGCCCTGGACAGGGGGGACAGCCCCAGCATTTT
CDR3aa: CASSPGQGGQPQHF

d_gene: NA
v_gene: TRBV5-1
j_gene: TRBJ2-3
abundance: NA
CDR3nt: TGCGCCAGCAGCACCGATGGACTTTCCTTCACAGATACGCAGTATTTT
CDR3aa: CASSTDGLSFTDTQYF

d_gene: NA
v_gene: TRBV5-1
j_gene: TRBJ2-3
abundance: NA
CDR3nt: TGCGCCAGCAGCTCAGGACAGCCGACAGATACGCAGTATTTT
CDR3aa: CASSSGQPTDTQYF

d_gene: TRBD1
v_gene: TRBV18
j_gene: TRBJ1-5
abundance: NA
CDR3nt: TGTGCCAGCTCAACCCAAACAGGGGGTAGCGAGCCCCAGCATTTT
CDR3aa: CASSTQTGGSEPQHF

d_gene: NA
v_gene: TRBV29-1
j_gene: TRBJ2-6
abundance: once
CDR3nt: TGCAGCGTTGATTCCACTGGGGCCAACGTCCTGACTTTC
CDR3aa: CSVDSTGANVLTF

d_gene: NA
v_gene: TRBV7-6
j_gene: TRBJ2-6
abundance: NA
CDR3nt: TGTGCCAGCAGCTTAGCGTGGGGCTCTGGGGCCAACGTCCTGACTTTC
CDR3aa: CASSLAWGSGANVLTF

d_gene: NA
v_gene: TRBV6-5
j_gene: TRBJ1-1
abundance: NA
CDR3nt: TGTGCCAGCAGTTACTCGATCGGGCTGAACACTGAAGCTTTCTTT
CDR3aa: CASSYSIGLNTEAFF

d_gene: NA
v_gene: TRBV7-2
j_gene: TRBJ1-5
abundance: NA
CDR3nt: TGTGCCAGCAGCTTCGGGATCTGGGGCAATCAGCCCCAGCATTTT
CDR3aa: CASSFGIWGNQPQHF

d_gene: NA
v_gene: TRBV9
j_gene: TRBJ1-1
abundance: NA
CDR3nt: TGTGCCAGCAGCCTCCGCTGGGCGAACACTGAAGCTTTCTTT
CDR3aa: CASSLRWANTEAFF

d_gene: NA
v_gene: TRBV5-6
j_gene: TRBJ1-1
abundance: NA
CDR3nt: TGTGCCAGCAGCCCCCACCCCCGGCGGAACACTGAAGCTTTCTTT
CDR3aa: CASSPHPRRNTEAFF

d_gene: NA
v_gene: TRBV15
j_gene: TRBJ2-5
abundance: NA
CDR3nt: TGTGCCACCAGCAGACTCAAACTATCAGGGTTGAAAGAGACCCAGTACTTC
CDR3aa: CATSRLKLSGLKETQYF

d_gene: TRBD2
v_gene: TRBV10-3
j_gene: TRBJ2-3
abundance: NA
CDR3nt: TGTGCCATCAGTGTGCTAGCGGGGGGGCAAGATACGCAGTATTTT
CDR3aa: CAISVLAGGQDTQYF

d_gene: TRBD1
v_gene: TRBV2
j_gene: TRBJ1-4
abundance: NA
CDR3nt: TGTGCCAGCAGACCCGGACAGGGGAGGCCAACTAATGAAAAACTGTTTTTT
CDR3aa: CASRPGQGRPTNEKLFF

d_gene: TRBD1
v_gene: TRBV25-1
j_gene: TRBJ1-1
abundance: NA
CDR3nt: TGTGCCAGCAGTGAGGACAGGCGGAACACTGAAGCTTTCTTT
CDR3aa: CASSEDRRNTEAFF

d_gene: NA
v_gene: TRBV2
j_gene: TRBJ1-5
abundance: NA
CDR3nt: TGTGCCAGCAGAGAAGGACAGCTTAGCCAGCATTTT
CDR3aa: CASREGQLSQHF

d_gene: NA
v_gene: TRBV5-1
j_gene: TRBJ2-2
abundance: NA
CDR3nt: TGCGCCAGCAGTCCTAGCAGCTTTACCGGGGAGCTGTTTTTT
CDR3aa: CASSPSSFTGELFF

d_gene: TRBD2
v_gene: TRBV5-1
j_gene: TRBJ2-2
abundance: NA
CDR3nt: TGCGCCAGCAGCCACCGGGGGGTAGCGGGAGGACTATCCACCGGGGAGCTGTTTTTT
CDR3aa: CASSHRGVAGGLSTGELFF

d_gene: NA
v_gene: TRBV30
j_gene: TRBJ1-5
abundance: NA
CDR3nt: TGTGCCTGGGATGCAAACAGGGCCAGCAATCAGCCCCAGCATTTT
CDR3aa: CAWDANRASNQPQHF

d_gene: TRBD2
v_gene: TRBV14
j_gene: TRBJ2-2
abundance: NA
CDR3nt: TGTGCCAGCAGCCAACCGGGAGGGCCCACCGGGGAGCTGTTTTTT
CDR3aa: CASSQPGGPTGELFF

d_gene: NA
v_gene: TRBV4-2
j_gene: TRBJ2-1
abundance: NA
CDR3nt: TGTGCCAGCAGCCAAGCTGACCAGGGGGGATATGAGCAGTTCTTC
CDR3aa: CASSQADQGGYEQFF

d_gene: NA
v_gene: TRBV7-2
j_gene: TRBJ1-1
abundance: few
CDR3nt: TGTGCCAGCAGCTCGGGACAGAACACTGAAGCTTTCTTT
CDR3aa: CASSSGQNTEAFF

d_gene: NA
v_gene: TRBV5-6
j_gene: TRBJ2-7
abundance: medium-sized
CDR3nt: TGTGCCAGCAGCCAAGGGGAGATAGAGTACTACGAGCAGTACTTC
CDR3aa: CASSQGEIEYYEQYF

d_gene: NA
v_gene: TRBV7-8
j_gene: TRBJ1-3
abundance: NA
CDR3nt: TGTGCCAGCAGGGACAGTGCCTCTGGAAACACCATATATTTT
CDR3aa: CASRDSASGNTIYF

d_gene: TRBD1
v_gene: TRBV7-2
j_gene: TRBJ1-3
abundance: NA
CDR3nt: TGTGCCAGCAGCTTTCAGGGGGCGGGGGGAAACACCATATATTTT
CDR3aa: CASSFQGAGGNTIYF

d_gene: NA
v_gene: TRBV5-5
j_gene: TRBJ1-1
abundance: NA
CDR3nt: TGTGCCAGCAGCTTGGGAGTGAACACTGAAGCTTTCTTT
CDR3aa: CASSLGVNTEAFF

d_gene: NA
v_gene: TRBV29-1
j_gene: TRBJ1-2
abundance: NA
CDR3nt: TGCAGCGTTAACTACAGGGACGGAGGCTACACCTTC
CDR3aa: CSVNYRDGGYTF

d_gene: TRBD1
v_gene: TRBV5-1
j_gene: TRBJ1-4
abundance: NA
CDR3nt: TGCGCCAGCAGCTTGAGGACAGGGAGTGAAAAACTGTTTTTT
CDR3aa: CASSLRTGSEKLFF

d_gene: TRBD1
v_gene: TRBV18
j_gene: TRBJ1-1
abundance: NA
CDR3nt: TGTGCCAGCTCACCTACAGGGGGAACTGAAGCTTTCTTT
CDR3aa: CASSPTGGTEAFF

d_gene: TRBD1
v_gene: TRBV29-1
j_gene: TRBJ1-5
abundance: NA
CDR3nt: TGCAGCGTTCACTCAGGGGGCGGGCAGCCCCAGCATTTT
CDR3aa: CSVHSGGGQPQHF

d_gene: NA
v_gene: TRBV18
j_gene: TRBJ1-5
abundance: NA
CDR3nt: TGTGCCAGCTCACCAGTGGGGAATCAGCCCCAGCATTTT
CDR3aa: CASSPVGNQPQHF

d_gene: NA
v_gene: TRBV7-3
j_gene: TRBJ1-1
abundance: NA
CDR3nt: TGTGCCAGCAGCTTTGGGCTGAACACTGAAGCTTTCTTT
CDR3aa: CASSFGLNTEAFF

d_gene: NA
v_gene: TRBV4-3
j_gene: TRBJ1-1
abundance: NA
CDR3nt: TGCGCCAGCAGCCAAATCCAGCTACTGAACACTGAAGCTTTCTTT
CDR3aa: CASSQIQLLNTEAFF

d_gene: NA
v_gene: TRBV6-4
j_gene: TRBJ2-2
abundance: few
CDR3nt: TGTGCCAGCAGTGAAGTAGCAGAGAACACCGGGGAGCTGTTTTTT
CDR3aa: CASSEVAENTGELFF

d_gene: NA
v_gene: TRBV20-1
j_gene: TRBJ2-1
abundance: few
CDR3nt: TGCAGTGCTATGGACAATGAGCAGTTCTTC
CDR3aa: CSAMDNEQFF

d_gene: NA
v_gene: TRBV6-5
j_gene: TRBJ1-3
abundance: NA
CDR3nt: TGTGCCAGCAGTTACACCCCCCCGGGTTCGACGGACACCATATATTTT
CDR3aa: CASSYTPPGSTDTIYF

d_gene: NA
v_gene: TRBV7-2
j_gene: TRBJ1-1
abundance: NA
CDR3nt: TGTGCCAGCAGCTTCGGCCGGGCTCCATTTGTTGAAGCTTTCTTT
CDR3aa: CASSFGRAPFVEAFF

d_gene: NA
v_gene: TRBV29-1
j_gene: TRBJ1-2
abundance: NA
CDR3nt: TGCAGCGTTGAAGAGGACTATGGCTACACCTTC
CDR3aa: CSVEEDYGYTF

d_gene: TRBD2
v_gene: TRBV6-5
j_gene: TRBJ2-2
abundance: NA
CDR3nt: TGTGCCAGCAAGACTAGCGGGGGAGCCCCCGGGGAGCTGTTTTTT
CDR3aa: CASKTSGGAPGELFF

d_gene: NA
v_gene: TRBV5-1
j_gene: TRBJ1-2
abundance: NA
CDR3nt: TGCGCCAGCAGCTTGGGCCAGTTTTTTGGCTACACCTTC
CDR3aa: CASSLGQFFGYTF

d_gene: NA
v_gene: TRBV6-5
j_gene: TRBJ1-2
abundance: NA
CDR3nt: TGTGCCAGCAGTATGGGAACGTCAGGGCACTATGGCTACACCTTC
CDR3aa: CASSMGTSGHYGYTF

d_gene: NA
v_gene: TRBV6-5
j_gene: TRBJ1-5
abundance: NA
CDR3nt: TGTGCCAGCAGTCGCATTTGGGACAGCAATCAGCCCCAGCATTTT
CDR3aa: CASSRIWDSNQPQHF

d_gene: NA
v_gene: TRBV28
j_gene: TRBJ1-5
abundance: NA
CDR3nt: TGTGCCAGCAGGCCCCCGAGGTACAATCAGCCCCAGCATTTT
CDR3aa: CASRPPRYNQPQHF

d_gene: TRBD1
v_gene: TRBV7-9
j_gene: TRBJ2-2
abundance: once
CDR3nt: TGTGCCAGCAGCTCCCCGGGACAGGGGGCCAAGGAGCTGTTTTTT
CDR3aa: CASSSPGQGAKELFF

d_gene: NA
v_gene: TRBV28
j_gene: TRBJ2-2
abundance: NA
CDR3nt: TGTGCCAGCAGTTTAGGGGGGACCGGGGAGCTGTTTTTT
CDR3aa: CASSLGGTGELFF

d_gene: TRBD1
v_gene: TRBV4-3
j_gene: TRBJ1-2
abundance: NA
CDR3nt: TGCGCCAGCAGCCAGGAAGAACAGGGGGCACAAGGCTACACCTTC
CDR3aa: CASSQEEQGAQGYTF

d_gene: NA
v_gene: TRBV7-2
j_gene: TRBJ2-7
abundance: NA
CDR3nt: TGTGCCAGCAGCTTAGCGGTCAACTCCTACGAGCAGTACTTC
CDR3aa: CASSLAVNSYEQYF

d_gene: NA
v_gene: TRBV14
j_gene: TRBJ2-7
abundance: once
CDR3nt: TGTGCCAGCAGCCAAGCCTTGGGTGGCGGAGCCTCCTACGAGCAGTACTTC
CDR3aa: CASSQALGGGASYEQYF

d_gene: TRBD1
v_gene: TRBV27
j_gene: TRBJ1-5
abundance: NA
CDR3nt: TGTGCCAGCAGTAGATACCGGGACAGTAGCAATCAGCCCCAGCATTTT
CDR3aa: CASSRYRDSSNQPQHF